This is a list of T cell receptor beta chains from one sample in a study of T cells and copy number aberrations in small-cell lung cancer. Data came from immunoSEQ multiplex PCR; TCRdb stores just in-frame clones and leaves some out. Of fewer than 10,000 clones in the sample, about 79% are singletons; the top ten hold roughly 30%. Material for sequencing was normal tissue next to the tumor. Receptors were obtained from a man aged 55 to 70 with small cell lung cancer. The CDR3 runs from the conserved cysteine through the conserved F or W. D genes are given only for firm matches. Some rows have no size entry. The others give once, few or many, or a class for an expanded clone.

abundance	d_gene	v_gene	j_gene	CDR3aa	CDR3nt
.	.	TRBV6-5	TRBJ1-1	CASSTGTGNTEAFF	TGTGCCAGCAGTACCGGGACCGGGAACACTGAAGCTTTCTTT
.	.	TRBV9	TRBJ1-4	CASSLGVLREKLFF	TGTGCCAGCAGCCTGGGAGTACTCCGTGAAAAACTGTTTTTT
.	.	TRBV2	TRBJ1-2	CATSVWQVDGYTF	TGTGCCACCTCCGTATGGCAGGTTGATGGCTACACCTTC
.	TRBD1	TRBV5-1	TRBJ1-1	CASREGGNTEAFF	TGCGCCAGCAGGGAAGGGGGCAACACTGAAGCTTTCTTT
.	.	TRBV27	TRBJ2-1	CASNRDGSSYNEQFF	TGTGCCAGCAATCGGGACGGAAGCTCCTACAATGAGCAGTTCTTC
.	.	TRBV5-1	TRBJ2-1	CASSPGTLNEQFF	TGCGCCAGCAGCCCCGGGACTCTCAATGAGCAGTTCTTC
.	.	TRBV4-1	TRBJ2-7	CASSQDAVMDEQYF	TGCGCTAGCAGCCAAGATGCCGTTATGGACGAGCAGTACTTC
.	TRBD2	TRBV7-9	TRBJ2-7	CASSFSGSHSYEQYF	TGTGCCAGCAGCTTTAGCGGGAGCCACTCCTACGAGCAGTACTTC
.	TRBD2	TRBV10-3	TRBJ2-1	CAISMRAGDVSNEQFF	TGTGCCATCAGTATGCGGGCGGGAGATGTGAGCAATGAGCAGTTCTTC
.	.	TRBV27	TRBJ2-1	CASSRPGNEQFF	TGTGCCAGCAGTCGCCCGGGCAATGAGCAGTTCTTC
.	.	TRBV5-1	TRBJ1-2	CASSLDGSYGYTF	TGCGCCAGCAGCTTGGATGGTAGCTATGGCTACACCTTC
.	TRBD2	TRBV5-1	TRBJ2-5	CASSLGVLAGDWSETQYF	TGCGCCAGCAGCTTGGGCGTGCTAGCGGGAGATTGGAGCGAGACCCAGTACTTC
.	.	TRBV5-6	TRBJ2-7	CASSLRDGSYEQYF	TGTGCCAGCAGCTTAAGGGACGGAAGCTACGAGCAGTACTTC
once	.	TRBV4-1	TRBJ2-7	CASSQELQYYEQYF	TGCGCCAGCAGCCAAGAGCTTCAGTACTACGAGCAGTACTTC
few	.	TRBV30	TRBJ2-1	CAWSGGKGTRQFF	TGTGCCTGGAGTGGCGGGAAAGGGACTCGGCAGTTCTTC
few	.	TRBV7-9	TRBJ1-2	CASSLGAEEYGYTF	TGTGCCAGCAGCCTCGGGGCGGAGGAATATGGCTACACCTTC
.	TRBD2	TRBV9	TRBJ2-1	CASSDRTSSTHNEQFF	TGTGCCAGCAGCGACCGGACTAGCAGTACCCACAATGAGCAGTTCTTC
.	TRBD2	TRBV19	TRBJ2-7	CASRAGGSLYEQYF	TGTGCCAGTAGGGCCGGGGGGAGCCTTTACGAGCAGTACTTC
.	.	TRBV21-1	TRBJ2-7	CASSKGGTGRSPLFYEQYF	TGTGCCAGCAGCAAAGGCGGGACGGGTCGAAGTCCTCTTTTCTACGAGCAATACTTC
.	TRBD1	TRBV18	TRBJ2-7	CASSPPATGPYEQYF	TGTGCCAGCTCACCACCGGCGACAGGGCCCTACGAGCAGTACTTC
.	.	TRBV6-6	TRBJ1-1	CASRPGGSEAFF	TGTGCCAGCAGACCGGGGGGGTCAGAAGCTTTCTTT
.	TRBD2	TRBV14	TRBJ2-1	CASRMLAGNNNEQFF	TGTGCCAGCAGGATGCTAGCGGGTAATAACAATGAGCAGTTCTTC
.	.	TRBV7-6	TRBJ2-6	CASSKLDESQSRANVLTF	TGTGCCAGCAGCAAGCTTGATGAATCACAAAGTCGGGCCAACGTCCTGACTTTC
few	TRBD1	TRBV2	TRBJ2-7	CASSPRTGSEQYF	TGTGCCAGCAGTCCACGGACAGGCAGCGAGCAGTACTTC
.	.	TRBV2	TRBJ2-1	CASSELYNEQFF	TGTGCCAGCAGTGAACTATACAATGAGCAGTTCTTC
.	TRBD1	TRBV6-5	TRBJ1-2	CASSYRGAQGARYTF	TGTGCCAGCAGTTACCGGGGGGCACAGGGGGCTCGCTACACCTTC
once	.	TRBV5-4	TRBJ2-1	CASSLVGGSGEQFF	TGTGCCAGCAGCTTGGTTGGTGGATCCGGTGAGCAGTTCTTC
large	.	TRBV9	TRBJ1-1	CASSVEGGRGQTNTEAFF	TGTGCCAGCAGCGTAGAGGGAGGCAGAGGACAGACGAACACTGAAGCTTTCTTT
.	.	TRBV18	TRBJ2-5	CASSSFRSQETQYF	TGTGCCAGCTCCAGTTTCAGGTCCCAAGAGACCCAGTACTTC
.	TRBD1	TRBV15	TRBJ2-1	CATSRERDSSIYNEQFF	TGTGCCACCAGCAGGGAACGGGACAGTTCAATCTACAATGAGCAGTTCTTC
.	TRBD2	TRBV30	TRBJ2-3	CAWSGGTINTQYF	TGTGCCTGGAGTGGCGGGACTATTAATACGCAGTATTTT
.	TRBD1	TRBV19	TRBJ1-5	CASNPRDRSFGQPQHF	TGTGCCAGTAACCCTAGGGACAGGAGTTTCGGGCAGCCCCAGCATTTT
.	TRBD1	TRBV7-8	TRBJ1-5	CASSPRTGRSNQPQHF	TGTGCCAGCAGCCCACGGACAGGGCGGAGCAATCAGCCCCAGCATTTT
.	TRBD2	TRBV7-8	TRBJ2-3	CASSLTGLAGTRDTQYF	TGTGCCAGCAGCTTGACGGGACTAGCGGGAACTAGGGATACGCAGTATTTT
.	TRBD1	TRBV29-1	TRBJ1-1	CSVRTGGYGEAFF	TGCAGCGTCCGGACAGGGGGGTATGGTGAAGCTTTCTTT
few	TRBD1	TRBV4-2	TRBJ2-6	CASSPRDRDSGANVLTF	TGTGCCAGCAGCCCCCGGGACAGGGACTCTGGGGCCAACGTCCTGACTTTC
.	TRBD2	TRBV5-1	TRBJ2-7	CASSLVAGGSYEQYF	TGCGCCAGCAGCTTGGTAGCGGGAGGGTCCTACGAGCAGTACTTC
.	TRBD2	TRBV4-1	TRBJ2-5	CASSQDRELAGGMGETQYF	TGCGCCAGCAGCCAAGACCGGGAACTAGCGGGAGGCATGGGAGAGACCCAGTACTTC
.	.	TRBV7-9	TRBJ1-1	CASTASGGIGEAFF	TGTGCCAGCACCGCTAGCGGGGGTATTGGGGAAGCTTTCTTT
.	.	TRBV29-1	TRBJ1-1	CSVGEGVSRVNTEAFF	TGCAGCGTTGGTGAGGGGGTGAGTAGGGTGAACACTGAAGCTTTCTTT
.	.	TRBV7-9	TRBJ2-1	CASSFQSSYNEQFF	TGTGCCAGCAGCTTTCAGAGCTCCTACAATGAGCAGTTCTTC
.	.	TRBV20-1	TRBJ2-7	CSARGAYEQYF	TGCAGTGCTAGGGGGGCTTACGAGCAGTACTTC
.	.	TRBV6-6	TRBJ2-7	CASSYLLGYEQYF	TGTGCCAGCAGTTACCTACTTGGGTACGAGCAGTACTTC
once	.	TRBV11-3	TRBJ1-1	CASSHLPVGGRGGAEAFF	TGTGCCAGCAGCCATCTACCGGTTGGGGGCCGCGGTGGGGCTGAAGCTTTCTTT
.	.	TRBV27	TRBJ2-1	CASSPRQGLLNEQFF	TGTGCCAGCAGTCCCCGGCAGGGGCTCCTCAATGAGCAGTTCTTC
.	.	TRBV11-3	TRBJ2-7	CASSLTPPPYEQYF	TGTGCCAGCAGTCTTACGCCGCCCCCCTACGAGCAGTACTTC
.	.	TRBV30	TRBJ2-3	CAWSIGDTQYF	TGTGCCTGGAGCATCGGGGATACGCAGTATTTT
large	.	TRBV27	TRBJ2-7	CASRKRYEQYF	TGTGCCAGCAGAAAGAGGTACGAGCAGTACTTC
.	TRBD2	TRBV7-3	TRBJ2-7	CARAGGGPEQYF	TGTGCCAGGGCCGGGGGGGGGCCCGAGCAGTACTTC
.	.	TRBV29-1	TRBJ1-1	CSVRGDGTEAFF	TGCAGCGTCCGGGGGGACGGCACTGAAGCTTTCTTT
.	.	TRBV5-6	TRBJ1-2	CASSPDRWGNGYTF	TGTGCCAGCAGCCCCGACCGGTGGGGGAATGGCTACACCTTC
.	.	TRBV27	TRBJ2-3	CASSPQYTDTQYF	TGTGCCAGCAGCCCGCAATACACAGATACGCAGTATTTT
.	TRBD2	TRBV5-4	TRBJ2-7	CASSLALGAAGDRFEQYF	TGTGCCAGCAGCTTGGCCCTTGGGGCGGCGGGAGATCGGTTCGAGCAGTACTTC
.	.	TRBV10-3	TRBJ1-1	CAIRPTGDGTEAFF	TGTGCCATCAGGCCCACTGGGGATGGCACTGAAGCTTTCTTT
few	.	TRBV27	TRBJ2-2	CASSYNTGELFF	TGTGCCAGCAGTTACAATACCGGGGAGCTGTTTTTT
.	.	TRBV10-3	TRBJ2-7	CAITGGYSEQYF	TGTGCCATCACCGGGGGTTACAGCGAGCAGTACTTC
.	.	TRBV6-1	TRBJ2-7	CATTYDPGSYEQYF	TGTGCCACGACCTATGACCCGGGTTCCTACGAGCAGTACTTC